A selection of T cell receptor beta chains follows, all from one sample in a study of shared clonotypes between healthy human individuals. The protocol was immunoSEQ multiplex PCR, while the TCRdb copy is restricted to in-frame clones and leaves out a portion. The sample includes 2 million to 2.5 million clones, 80% to 95% seen only once; the top ten take 0.3% to 0.4%. Sequenced material: naive CD4+ T cells from PBMCs. The receptors originated from a man aged 18 to 29 in good health. Some clones in this sample may be carry-over from other donors' samples. Each CDR3 is given with its conserved first and last residue. A D gene is named only where the DNA matches it firmly. Expanded clones are given a class, and other clones once, few, many or no size at all.

v_call	d_call	clone_size	j_call	cdr3_nt	cdr3_aa
TRBV2	.	.	TRBJ2-7	TGTGCCAGCAGTGAAGACGGAGGGACTCCCTACCATAACTTC	CASSEDGGTPYHNF
TRBV7-9	TRBD1	.	TRBJ1-3	TGTGCCAGCAGCTTAACTCGGCTGACAGGGACAATCTCTGGAAACACCATATATTTT	CASSLTRLTGTISGNTIYF
TRBV29-1	.	.	TRBJ1-2	TGCAGCGTTGCGGCACAGGATGCCGGCTACACCTTC	CSVAAQDAGYTF
TRBV5-4	TRBD1	.	TRBJ2-7	TGTGCCAGCAGTTTCCCCAGGACAGGGAAGCGATACGAGCAGTACTTC	CASSFPRTGKRYEQYF
TRBV5-4	TRBD2	.	TRBJ2-7	TGTGCCAGCAGCGCGGGGGGCAGTTCCCCCATCGAGCAGTACTTC	CASSAGGSSPIEQYF
TRBV28	.	.	TRBJ2-7	TGTGCCACCGGCGGCGGTAGCTCCTACGAGCAGTACTTC	CATGGGSSYEQYF
TRBV7-2	.	.	TRBJ2-7	TGTGCCAGCAGCACTCAGGGGAGAGGGACCTACGAGCAGTACTTC	CASSTQGRGTYEQYF
TRBV27	TRBD2	.	TRBJ2-2	TGTGCCAGCAGTTTAAGGCGGGAGAGCCTCTTCGGGGAGCTGTTTTTT	CASSLRRESLFGELFF
TRBV10-3	TRBD1	.	TRBJ2-1	TGTGCCATCAGGGGGGCAGGGGGAAATGAGCAGTTCTTC	CAIRGAGGNEQFF
TRBV29-1	TRBD1	.	TRBJ1-3	TGCAGCGTTGAAGTGGGACAGGGAGCGGGAAACACCATATATTTT	CSVEVGQGAGNTIYF
TRBV5-1	TRBD2	once	TRBJ2-5	TGCGCCAGCAGCTTGGGCGGGAGGACGTACCAAGAGACCCAGTACTTC	CASSLGGRTYQETQYF
TRBV27	TRBD1	.	TRBJ2-1	TGTGCCAGCAGTTGGACAGGGGGTTCACCCTCCTACAATGAGCAGTTCTTC	CASSWTGGSPSYNEQFF
TRBV5-1	.	.	TRBJ2-1	TGCGCCAGCGGAAACTACGGCAATGAGCAGTTCTTC	CASGNYGNEQFF
TRBV27	.	.	TRBJ2-2	TGTGCCAGCAGCCGGGAACTCGAGGACACCGGGGAGCTGTTTTTT	CASSRELEDTGELFF
TRBV28	TRBD2	.	TRBJ2-1	TGTGCCAGCAAGCGGGATCCTTCCTACAATGAGCAGTTCTTC	CASKRDPSYNEQFF
TRBV7-2	.	.	TRBJ1-1	TGTGCCAGCAGCTTAGTGGGAGGGAGCACTGAAGCTTTCTTT	CASSLVGGSTEAFF
TRBV28	.	.	TRBJ2-7	TGTGCCAGCAGGGGGAGGACGGTCTACGAGCAGTACTTC	CASRGRTVYEQYF
TRBV9	.	few	TRBJ1-1	TGTGCCAGCAGCGTAATGGGGAACACTGAAGCTTTCTTT	CASSVMGNTEAFF
TRBV2	.	once	TRBJ2-4	TGTGCCAGCAGTGCGCCAGACCCAATTCAGTACTTC	CASSAPDPIQYF
TRBV28	TRBD2	.	TRBJ2-3	TGTGCCAGCAGTTTAGTGAGGCTAGCGGGAGGTTCATTCACAGATACGCAGTATTTT	CASSLVRLAGGSFTDTQYF
TRBV7-2	.	.	TRBJ1-5	TGTGCCAGCAGCTCCGGGACCCTTAGAAATCAGCCCCAGCATTTT	CASSSGTLRNQPQHF
TRBV13	TRBD1	once	TRBJ2-7	TGTGCCAGCAGTCCCGGGACAGGGCGTTCCCGGGGGCTGGAGCAGTACTTC	CASSPGTGRSRGLEQYF
TRBV21-1	.	.	TRBJ2-2	TGTGCCAGCAGCAAAGCGGCGGGGTGTGAGAACACCGGGGAGCTGTTTTTT	CASSKAAGCENTGELFF
TRBV5-1	.	once	TRBJ1-3	TGCGCCAGCAGCTGGGGCAGCTCTGGAAACACCATATATTTT	CASSWGSSGNTIYF
TRBV9	TRBD2	.	TRBJ2-5	TGTGCCAGCAGCCCATCCCCCATTAGCGGGGAGGGTCGCTTTGGCCAAGAGACCCAGTACTTC	CASSPSPISGEGRFGQETQYF
TRBV10-1	TRBD2	.	TRBJ2-2	TGCGCCAGCAGCTTCGGGACTAGCGGTACCGGGGAGCTGTTTTTT	CASSFGTSGTGELFF
TRBV19	.	few	TRBJ1-1	TGTGCCAGTAGTATATGGTTGTCGGCAAGCACTGAAGCTTTCTTT	CASSIWLSASTEAFF
TRBV4-2	TRBD2	.	TRBJ2-7	TGTGCCAGCAGCCAAGACGCGACTAGCGGCCTCGAGCAGTACTTC	CASSQDATSGLEQYF
TRBV5-4	.	.	TRBJ2-5	TGTGCCAGCAGCTTCGGTACAGGGTTCATAGAGACCCAGTACTTC	CASSFGTGFIETQYF
TRBV28	.	few	TRBJ1-5	TGTGCCAGCAGTTTAGGCCCGGGGTCGGGGCAGCCCCAGCATTTT	CASSLGPGSGQPQHF
TRBV4-1	TRBD1	.	TRBJ1-5	TGCGCCAGCAGCCAAGTTCACAGGGGGGGAGGACCCCAGCATTTT	CASSQVHRGGGPQHF
TRBV7-9	.	.	TRBJ1-1	TGTGCCAGCAGCTCCCAGACAGTGAACACTGAAGCTTTCTTT	CASSSQTVNTEAFF
TRBV28	.	.	TRBJ1-1	TGTGCCAGCAGTTTGGTATCGCTTGGGGCCCCTGAAGCTTTCTTT	CASSLVSLGAPEAFF
TRBV9	.	.	TRBJ2-5	TGTGCCAGCAGCGTAGCTCCCGGGGAAGAGACCCAGTACTTC	CASSVAPGEETQYF
TRBV7-9	TRBD1	.	TRBJ1-2	TGTGCCAGCAGATCGGGACAGGGCCCTAACTATGGCTACACCTTC	CASRSGQGPNYGYTF
TRBV28	.	few	TRBJ1-1	TGTGCCTGCTGCAGGTTGAGGAACACTGAAGCTTTCTTT	CACCRLRNTEAFF
TRBV15	TRBD1	.	TRBJ2-5	TGTGCCACCAGCAGAGAACAGGGGGGAGAGACCCAGTACTTC	CATSREQGGETQYF
TRBV7-3	.	.	TRBJ2-3	TGTGCCAGCAGCCCGACGGGCAACCCCGGCACAGATACGCAGTATTTT	CASSPTGNPGTDTQYF
TRBV19	TRBD2	.	TRBJ2-7	TGTGCCAGTAGTGGACCCGGGACTAGCGGGAGTTTCTCCTACGAGCAGTACTTC	CASSGPGTSGSFSYEQYF
TRBV30	.	once	TRBJ1-1	TGTGCCTGGGGACTCGACAGAACATTCGACCTGAACACTGAAGCTTTCTTT	CAWGLDRTFDLNTEAFF
TRBV15	.	.	TRBJ2-3	TGTGCCACCAGCCTATCTACTGATACGCAGTATTTT	CATSLSTDTQYF
TRBV4-1	.	.	TRBJ1-4	TGCGCCAGCAATAACCCCCCCCAGGGCAGGGCGAATGAAAAACTGTTTTTT	CASNNPPQGRANEKLFF
TRBV30	.	.	TRBJ2-5	TGTGCCTGGAGTCTGGTTTTGGAGACCCAGTACTTC	CAWSLVLETQYF
TRBV28	.	.	TRBJ1-5	TGTGCCAGCAGCGGGGGAGGTAGCAATCAGCCCCAGCATTTT	CASSGGGSNQPQHF
TRBV6-1	TRBD1	.	TRBJ2-7	TGTGCCAGCAGTGAAGTGCCGGGACAGCCGTTCAACGAGCAGTACTTC	CASSEVPGQPFNEQYF
TRBV6-1	.	.	TRBJ2-7	TGTGCCAGCAGTGAGGGTATTAGCTCCTACGAGCAGTACTTC	CASSEGISSYEQYF
TRBV29-1	.	.	TRBJ2-3	TGCAGCGTTGAGGTGTTCTGGGGGAGTAGCACAGATACGCAGTATTTT	CSVEVFWGSSTDTQYF
TRBV7-9	.	.	TRBJ2-1	TGTGCCAGCAGCTTTTATAATGAGCAGTTCTTC	CASSFYNEQFF